Below are 29 T cell receptor beta chains sequenced from a single sample in a study of tumor and adjacent non-tumor tissue in lung cancer. A modified ARM-PCR protocol with three rounds of nested PCR amplified TCRbeta. In TCRdb, the multiplex PCR reads were re-called with MiXCR into one record per CDR3 protein. The sample has tens of thousands of distinct CDR3 sequences; 60% to 80% are singletons. RNA was extracted from bulk tissue without any cell sorting. Material: lung tumor tissue. The origin of the receptors is a woman aged 50 to 60 with non-small cell lung cancer.

Points on this clonotype: Being one base from a much bigger clone, this may be a read error. The rearrangement links TRBV10-3 to TRBJ1-3; 7 bases are a match to TRBD1. CDR1 and CDR2 (germline): ENHRY, SYGVKD. The CDR3 spans 13 residues. The CDR3 here is CASSTGNGSTIYF. As DNA, the CDR3 is TGTGCCAGCTCGACAGGGAACGGAAGCACCATATATTTT.

About this clonotype itself: Relative to the germline gene, one junction end is altered; a read error may explain this. The V gene is TRBV6-1, the J gene TRBJ2-5; D is uncertain. The germline V gene encodes CDR1 MNHNS and CDR2 SASEGT. The CDR3 totals 14 residues. This CDR3 is CANSERMGQETQYF. For the CDR3, the DNA is TGTGCCAACAGTGAAAGGATGGGACAAGAGACCCAGTACTTC.

Details on this clonotype: Just one base apart from a much larger clone, this may be a read error. V and J are TRBV20-1 and TRBJ2-1, with D unclear. Germline CDR1 and CDR2: DFQATT and SNEGSKA (reference sequence). Between the trimmed V and J ends, which lost 3 bases and 4 bases, there was a span of 7 bases. CDR3 length: 12 amino acids. CDR3 bases: TGCAGTGCTAGTCGTCAGTACAATGAGCAGTTCTTC. Amino acid sequence: CSASRQYNEQFF.

As concerns this clonotype: This may arise from a read error, as a much more abundant clone is one base away. The chain couples TRBV29-1 to TRBJ2-1, with D possibly matching TRBD1 (6 bases). This CDR3 is built from 11 residues. Germline V gives CDR1 SQVTM, CDR2 ANQGSEA. CDR3 sequence reads: CGAQLTGKQFF. The CDR3 nucleotides are TGCGGCGCCCAATTAACAGGGAAGCAGTTCTTC.

In this sample, this clonotype turned up many times. The CDR3 sequence is CASSLGGSYEQYF. For the CDR3, the DNA is TGTGCCAGCAGTTTGGGAGGCTCCTACGAGCAGTACTTC. This chain connects TRBV28 to TRBJ2-7, with TRBD2 as a possible D gene (6 bases). The CDR3 contains 13 residues. Germline CDR1 and CDR2: MDHEN and SYDVKM. Trimming shortened V by 3 bases and J by 0 bases, and 6 bases separated the two germline ends.

Comment on this clonotype: Germline is not matched at one junction end, which may reflect a read error. The rearrangement links TRBV11-2 to TRBJ1-5, with D unclear. Germline-derived CDR1 and CDR2 are SGHAT and FQNNGV. The CDR3 extends over 15 amino acids. The CDR3 protein is CVSSMEGLGNQPQHF. DNA of the CDR3: TGTGTCAGCAGCATGGAGGGCCTTGGCAATCAACCCCAGCATTTT. Using reference TRBV11-2 and TRBJ1-5 for the parts outside the CDR3, the full variable domain is EAGVAQSPRYKIIEKRQSVAFWCNPISGHATLYWYQQILGQGPKLLIQFQNNGVVDDSQLPKDRFSAERLKGVDSTLKIQPAKLEDSAVYLCVSSMEGLGNQPQHFGDGTRLSIL.

This clonotype was seen only a few times. The junction departs from the called germline gene at one end, perhaps through a read error. V and J are TRBV4-2 and TRBJ2-5; either TRBD1 or TRBD2 may fit D (6 bases each). The CDR3 runs 15 residues. Germline V gene lookup returns CDR1 LGHNA and CDR2 YNFKEQ. The DNA of the CDR3 is TGTGCCAGCAGCCAAAGGAGGAGGGGACACGAGACCCAATACTTC. Protein: CASSQRRRGHETQYF.

The V call is TRBV10-3, the J call TRBJ2-2; TRBD2 aligns across 8 bases. Germline assignment: CDR1 ENHRY and CDR2 SYGVKD. The CDR3 covers 15 residues. V lost 3 bases to trimming and J lost 3 bases; unmatched junction nucleotides: 3. CDR3 DNA: TGTGCCATCAGTGACGCGGGAGGAGACACCGGGGAGCTGTTTTTT. It is translated as CAISDAGGDTGELFF.

Regarding this clonotype: As the CDR3 is not closed by the conserved phenylalanine or tryptophan, this likely results from a read error. This chain connects TRBV6-5 to TRBJ1-2; tentatively, D is TRBD1 (5 bases). The CDR3 has 12 amino acids. Per germline, CDR1 MNHEY and CDR2 SVGAGI. CDR3 sequence reads: CTSSPRGYGYTI. CDR3 nucleotides: TGTACCAGCAGTCCCCGGGGGTATGGCTACACCATC.

Worth noting for this clonotype: This may be a read error, as it is one base from a much larger clone. The V gene is TRBV7-8, the J gene TRBJ1-6, with D perhaps TRBD1 (5 bases). Germline lookup yields CDR1 SGHVS and CDR2 FQNEAQ. The CDR3 has 12 residues. In DNA form, the CDR3 reads TGTTCCAGCAGCCCTGGGACCCCAACCCTCCACTTT. Its translation is CSSSPGTPTLHF.

This clonotype was recorded many times. The chain recombines TRBV30 with TRBJ1-3; D remains ambiguous. V lost 2 bases, J lost 4 bases, and 18 bases lay in between. Per the germline V gene, CDR1 is GTSNPN and CDR2 is SVGIG (reference sequence). The CDR3 extends over 16 amino acids. CDR3: CAWSPSLDALGNTIYF. The CDR3 DNA is TGTGCCTGGAGTCCATCTCTGGACGCCCTCGGAAACACCATATATTTT.

As regards this clonotype: A much larger clone differs by one base, so this may be a read error. The rearrangement uses TRBV28 and TRBJ1-1, with D perhaps matching TRBD1 (5 bases). The germline V gene has CDR1 MDHEN and CDR2 SYDVKM. The CDR3 has 14 residues. The chain's CDR3 is CASSLVLLGARVLF. CDR3 nucleotide sequence: TGTGCCAGCAGTTTGGTACTCCTCGGGGCGAGGGTTCTCTTT.

This clonotype appeared once. Likely a read error: the CDR3 ends without its conserved phenylalanine or tryptophan. This chain uses TRBV6-2 or TRBV6-3 with TRBJ2-7; D uncertain. V lost 2 bases and J lost 9, with 17 bases in between. The germline CDR1 and CDR2 sequences are MNHEY and SVGEGT. CDR3 length: 14 amino acids. The CDR3 DNA sequence: TGTGCCAGCAGTTACGACAAGGCGACCTCCGTGCAGTACCTC. It translates to CASSYDKATSVQYL.

Of note for this clonotype: This clone may be a read error of a much larger clone one base away. As DNA, the CDR3 is TGTGTCAGCAGGCCGGGACAGATAGCCAATGAGCAGTTCTTC. As protein: CVSRPGQIANEQFF. The V gene is TRBV28, the J gene TRBJ2-1; 7 positions match TRBD1. Germline V gives CDR1 MDHEN, CDR2 SYDVKM. The CDR3 consists of 14 residues.

As to this clonotype: As the CDR3 is not closed by the conserved phenylalanine or tryptophan, this likely results from a read error. The DNA is omitted, as the CDR3 cannot be located on it reliably, and the CDR3 follows TCRdb's listing. V and J are TRBV12-3 or TRBV12-4 and TRBJ2-6. The CDR3 adds up to 13 amino acids, both ends counted. The CDR3 protein is CASRVPGANVLTS.

The chain carries TRBV4-1 and TRBJ2-3, with TRBD2 matching 11 bases. Germline V gives CDR1 MGHRA, CDR2 YSYEKL. The CDR3 has 17 amino acids. The DNA for the CDR3 is TGCGACTGCAGCCAAGTAGGGACTAGCGGTGCACAGAATACGCAGTATTTT. It is translated as CDCSQVGTSGAQNTQYF.

This clonotype has a count of ten or more. The chain combines TRBV20-1 with TRBJ1-5, with D perhaps matching TRBD1 (6 bases). The CDR3 sequence is 13 residues long. The germline V gene has CDR1 DFQATT and CDR2 SNEGSKA (reference sequence). The V gene lost 5 bases and the J gene lost 3 bases, with 11 bases spanning the gap. The CDR3 region has the DNA TGCAGTGCTTCAGGGGACAACAATCAGCCCCAGCATTTT. Amino acid sequence: CSASGDNNQPQHF.

As concerns this clonotype: At one end the junction does not follow the germline gene, possibly because of a read error. The J gene is TRBJ1-1, the V gene TRBV29-1; 7 nucleotides agree with TRBD1. Germline V CDR1 and CDR2: SQVTM, ANQGSEA. This CDR3 has 14 residues. CDR3 amino acids: CSVGSGQDNTEASF. CDR3 DNA sequence: TGCAGCGTTGGGAGTGGACAGGACAACACTGAAGCTTCCTTT.

A word on this clonotype: Without the conserved terminal phenylalanine or tryptophan, this CDR3 likely stems from a read error. The chain is built from TRBV5-6 and TRBJ1-1; no clear D gene. Germline V gene sequence: CDR1 SGHDT, CDR2 YYEEEE. This CDR3 contains 15 residues. CDR3 sequence: CASSLIPGMNTDAFY. DNA of the CDR3: TGTGCCAGCAGCTTGATTCCAGGTATGAACACTGACGCTTTCTAT.

This clonotype was seen at least ten times. The chain employs TRBV5-4 and TRBJ2-2, with 9 bases fitting TRBD2. The CDR3 runs 16 residues. With V trimmed by 5 bases and J by 2 bases, 7 bases remained unmatched. Germline V lookup: CDR1 SGHNT, CDR2 YYREEE (reference sequence). Written as DNA, the CDR3 is TGTGCCAGCAGTCCAGCGGGGGGCCCTAACACCGGGGAGCTGTTTTTT. This sequence encodes CASSPAGGPNTGELFF. The variable domain in full, completed from reference TRBV5-4 and TRBJ2-2, reads ETGVTQSPTHLIKTRGQQVTLRCSSQSGHNTVSWYQQALGQGPQFIFQYYREEENGRGNFPPRFSGLQFPNYSSELNVNALELDDSALYLCASSPAGGPNTGELFFGEGSRLTVL.

This clonotype was counted ten times or more. The J gene is TRBJ1-5, the V gene TRBV6-6; possible D gene TRBD1, 5 bases. This CDR3 comprises 15 residues. The V end lost 7 bases, the J end lost 4 bases, and 17 bases lay between the germline ends. Germline lookup yields CDR1 MNHNY and CDR2 SVGAGI (reference sequence). CDR3 in amino acids: CASTPPGRINQPQHF. The CDR3 bases are TGTGCCAGCACCCCACCGGGACGGATAAATCAGCCCCAGCATTTT.

The sample holds one count of this clonotype. Without the conserved terminal phenylalanine or tryptophan, this CDR3 likely stems from a read error. The chain carries TRBV6-6 and TRBJ1-1; perhaps TRBD1 as D (6 bases). The CDR3 covers 14 residues. CDR1 is MNHNY and CDR2 is SVGAGI in the germline V gene (reference sequence). V gave up 8 bases and J gave up 2 bases, with 15 bases separating them. CDR3 sequence: CASGPGTTNTEAFY. For the CDR3, the DNA is TGTGCCAGCGGCCCAGGGACAACTAACACTGAAGCTTTCTAT.

Details on this clonotype: Given the absence of the conserved phenylalanine or tryptophan at the CDR3 end, a read error is likely. V is TRBV11-2 and J is TRBJ1-4, with D hard to call. In germline, CDR1 is SGHAT, CDR2 FQNNGV. The CDR3 runs to 15 residues. V lost 4 bases and J lost 0, with 9 bases in between. The CDR3 DNA reads TGTGCCAGCAGCTACGGACTGGCAACTAATGAAAAACTGTTTTTA. This codes for CASSYGLATNEKLFL.

The rearrangement joins TRBV11-2 to TRBJ2-2, with 7 bases fitting TRBD2. The CDR3 is 16 amino acids. Germline V gene sequence: CDR1 SGHAT, CDR2 FQNNGV. V was pared by 6 bases and J by 14 bases, with 21 bases of the junction left unmatched. Here the CDR3 DNA reads TGTGCCAGCAGTGGATTCCTGGGGGGGAACACCGGGAAACTGTTTTTT. It is translated as CASSGFLGGNTGKLFF.

This clonotype was observed a few times. At one of its ends the junction is not consistent with the germline gene, which may arise from a read error. The rearrangement joins TRBV7-8 to TRBJ2-3, with 7 bases aligning to TRBD2. Germline-derived CDR1 and CDR2 are SGHVS and FQNEAQ. This CDR3 has 16 amino acids. The CDR3 loop reads CASGLVVGRSTDTQYF. CDR3 in DNA: TGTGCCAGCGGCTTAGTAGTCGGGAGGTCCACAGATACGCAGTATTTT. Together with reference TRBV7-8 and TRBJ2-3, the CDR3 gives the full variable domain: GAGVSQSPRYKVAKRGQDVALRCDPISGHVSLFWYQQALGQGPEFLTYFQNEAQLDKSGLPSDRFFAERPEGSVSTLKIQRTQQEDSAVYLCASGLVVGRSTDTQYFGPGTRLTVL.

As concerns this clonotype: At one end, the junction sequence differs from germline, possibly due to a read error. The chain has TRBV11-2 and TRBJ1-2; 9 bases map to TRBD1. This CDR3 comprises 13 residues. Germline V lookup: CDR1 SGHAT, CDR2 FQNNGV. This chain's CDR3 is CVSSLDRGDRYAF. The CDR3 nucleotides read TGTGTCAGCAGCTTAGACAGGGGGGATCGCTACGCCTTC. The whole variable domain, remainder taken from reference TRBV11-2 and TRBJ1-2, is EAGVAQSPRYKIIEKRQSVAFWCNPISGHATLYWYQQILGQGPKLLIQFQNNGVVDDSQLPKDRFSAERLKGVDSTLKIQPAKLEDSAVYLCVSSLDRGDRYAFGSGTRLTVV.

This clonotype was recorded once. A read error may account for a junction end that differs from germline. V usage is TRBV6-1 and J usage is TRBJ2-3; a possible D gene is TRBD2 (6 bases). CDR3 length equals 14 residues. Germline V CDR1 and CDR2: MNHNS, SASEGT. CDR3: CASSEGLHIDTQYF. Here the CDR3 DNA reads TGTGCCAGCAGTGAGGGACTTCACATAGATACACAGTATTTT.

Note on this clonotype: One end of the junction does not line up with germline, which may come from a read error. The chain combines TRBV6-5 with TRBJ1-1; the D is unclear. The length of the CDR3 is 15 residues. Germline V gene data show CDR1 as MNHEY and CDR2 as SVGAGI. CDR3 in amino acids: CASSYSAAMNTEAIF. CDR3 coding DNA: TGTGCCAGCAGTTATTCCGCAGCCATGAACACTGAAGCTATCTTT.

This chain joins TRBV29-1 and TRBJ1-1; no clear D gene. CDR3 length: 11 amino acids. With 5 bases removed from V and 7 bases from J, the gap between germline ends came to 11 bases. The germline gives CDR1 SQVTM, CDR2 ANQGSEA. This chain's CDR3 is CSVQGDIEAFF. Written as DNA, the CDR3 is TGCAGCGTTCAAGGAGACATTGAAGCTTTCTTT.